The 10 T cell receptor beta chains below come from one sample, sequenced in a study of beta chain features in type 1 diabetes. The sequenced template was cDNA made from the entire isolated RNA. Generated by immunoSEQ multiplex PCR, the TCRdb table keeps only in-frame clones and is missing some. The table has about 330,000 clones, 9.5% to 11% seen once. Sequencing was performed on naive CD4+ T cells from blood. The receptors here all came from a woman between 25 and 40 years old in good health.

V is TRBV11-1 and J is TRBJ1-1; TRBD1 agrees at 9 bases. This CDR3 contains 16 residues. J was trimmed by 5 bases and V by 2 bases; bases with no gene match: 9. Germline CDR1 SGHAT, CDR2 FQDESV (reference sequence). The CDR3 coding sequence is TGTGCCAGCAGCTTAAGGTCGGGACAGGGAGCGACTGAAGCTTTCTTT. This encodes CASSLRSGQGATEAFF.

This clone was observed a handful of times. The chain has TRBV5-1 and TRBJ1-2; 8 positions agree with TRBD1. J lost 1 base, V lost 0 bases, and 5 bases had no gene match. This CDR3 has 16 residues. Germline loops: CDR1 SGHRS, CDR2 YFSETQ. The CDR3 DNA reads as TGCGCCAGCAGCTTGGGCCGGGACAGGATTAACTATGGCTACACCTTC. Protein sequence: CASSLGRDRINYGYTF.

The sample holds a few counts of this clone. The chain combines TRBV7-9 with TRBJ1-1; no clear D. Per the germline V gene, CDR1 is SEHNR and CDR2 is FQNEAQ (reference sequence). CDR3 length equals 16 residues. V was shortened by 1 base and J by 1 base, with 13 bases between the two germline ends. Here the CDR3 DNA reads TGTGCCAGCAGCTTAGAAATAGGACGGGGGAACACTGAAGCTTTCTTT. Protein product: CASSLEIGRGNTEAFF.

This chain joins TRBV28 and TRBJ2-2, with D unresolved. CDR1 and CDR2 from the germline V gene are MDHEN and SYDVKM. The CDR3 extends over 12 amino acids. Trimming stripped 6 bases from V and 1 base from J, with 3 bases between. CDR3 in DNA: TGTGCCAGCAGGAGGAACACCGGGGAGCTGTTTTTT. It translates to CASRRNTGELFF. Full variable domain (missing parts from reference TRBV28 and TRBJ2-2): DVKVTQSSRYLVKRTGEKVFLECVQDMDHENMFWYRQDPGLGLRLIYFSYDVKMKEKGDIPEGYSVSREKKERFSLILESASTNQTSMYLCASRRNTGELFFGEGSRLTVL.

As regards this clone: One end of the junction is discordant with germline, which a read error may explain. The chain employs TRBV7-7 and TRBJ2-5; perhaps TRBD1 as D (6 bases). This CDR3 comprises 13 residues. CDR1 is SSHAT and CDR2 is FNYEAQ in the germline V gene (reference sequence). The CDR3 loop reads CASSGNQGETQYF. CDR3 coding DNA: TGTGCTAGCAGCGGAAACCAGGGGGAGACCCAGTACTTC.

This clone was seen more than once but under ten times. Other DNA variants within this sample encode the same CDR3. J is TRBJ2-5 and V is TRBV18; 10 positions agree with TRBD2. V dropped 3 bases and J dropped 5; count of bases not matched to a gene: 0. The CDR3 runs 13 residues. Germline V lookup: CDR1 KGHSH, CDR2 LQKENI. CDR3 coding DNA: TGTGCCAGCTCACCGGGACTAGCGGAGACCCAGTACTTC. Translation: CASSPGLAETQYF.

This clone was counted a few times. The chain joins TRBV5-1 to TRBJ2-2; tentatively, D is TRBD2 (5 bases). The germline V gene encodes CDR1 SGHRS and CDR2 YFSETQ. V lost 0 bases, J lost 8 bases, and 11 bases lay in between. This CDR3 contains 14 residues. The chain's CDR3 is CASSLVLSAGELFF. The CDR3 DNA is TGCGCCAGCAGCTTGGTTCTTAGCGCGGGGGAGCTGTTTTTT. Supplemented by reference TRBV5-1 and TRBJ2-2, the full variable domain reads KAGVTQTPRYLIKTRGQQVTLSCSPISGHRSVSWYQQTPGQGLQFLFEYFSETQRNKGNFPGRFSGRQFSNSRSEMNVSTLELGDSALYLCASSLVLSAGELFFGEGSRLTVL.

This clone was picked up a small number of times. V usage is TRBV7-2 and J usage is TRBJ2-5; D gene unclear. V was pared by 0 bases and J by 5 bases, with 13 bases between. The germline V gene has CDR1 SGHTA and CDR2 FQGNSA. The CDR3 consists of 15 residues. The CDR3 here is CASSLAGQYWETQYF. The CDR3 DNA sequence: TGTGCCAGCAGCTTAGCGGGCCAGTATTGGGAGACCCAGTACTTC. Combining the CDR3 with reference TRBV7-2 and TRBJ2-5 gives the whole variable domain GAGVSQSPSNKVTEKGKDVELRCDPISGHTALYWYRQSLGQGLEFLIYFQGNSAPDKSGLPSDRFSAERTGGSVSTLTIQRTQQEDSAVYLCASSLAGQYWETQYFGPGTRLLVL.

This clone was recorded a few times. The chain carries TRBV7-9 and TRBJ2-1; D unresolved. The V end was cut by 4 bases, the J end by 7 bases, with 8 bases between. The V gene's germline CDR1 is SEHNR and CDR2 FQNEAQ (reference sequence). This CDR3 has 12 amino acids. The CDR3 DNA follows: TGTGCCAGCAGCTCCCAGTATAATGAGCAGTTCTTC. Its protein is CASSSQYNEQFF.

Only a few counts were recorded for this clone. The CDR3 loop is CASSLDGAGFNQPQHF. In DNA form, the CDR3 reads TGTGCCAGCAGCTTAGATGGGGCAGGTTTCAATCAGCCCCAGCATTTT. This rearrangement joins TRBV7-2 to TRBJ1-5, with a tentative D call TRBD1 (5 bases). The germline V gene encodes CDR1 SGHTA and CDR2 FQGNSA. V lost 1 base, J lost 3 bases, and 13 bases lay in between. The length of the CDR3 is 16 residues. Variable domain in full (rest from reference TRBV7-2 and TRBJ1-5): GAGVSQSPSNKVTEKGKDVELRCDPISGHTALYWYRQSLGQGLEFLIYFQGNSAPDKSGLPSDRFSAERTGGSVSTLTIQRTQQEDSAVYLCASSLDGAGFNQPQHFGDGTRLSIL.